This T cell receptor beta chain came from a study of graft-versus-host responses after intestinal transplantation. Here immunoSEQ multiplex PCR was the method, and the copy in TCRdb shows in-frame clones only, minus some. Among just under 65,000 clones listed, 90% were seen once. Germline lookup yields CDR1 MNHEY and CDR2 SMNVEV (reference sequence). Trimming shortened V by 2 bases and J by 4 bases, and 14 bases separated the two germline ends. The CDR3 covers 15 residues. As regards this clone: As yet, its antigen is unknown.

Study-level findings and limits: Among recipient marrow samples, GvH clones were found; some appeared first in ileum or blood.

The source was unstimulated CD8+ T cells sorted from spleen or lymph node cells, collected before transplant. The source is a human donor who was the organ donor for an intestinal transplant. The chain links TRBV27 to TRBJ1-1; tentatively, D is TRBD1 (6 bases). The CDR3 protein is CASSLQGIGGTEAFF. The CDR3 DNA reads as TGTGCCAGCAGTTTACAGGGGATTGGCGGCACTGAAGCTTTCTTT.